This T cell receptor beta chain was captured in a study of shared clonotypes between healthy human individuals (dated by TCRdb to the early 2020s). The study in broad terms: The cohort comprised a couple of women and a few men aged 18 to 49 years. Blood TCR repertoires of a handful of healthy adults were deeply sequenced to estimate repertoire size and the extent of clonotype sharing between individuals. To increase sequencing depth and limit assay-specific biases, different laboratories used diverse techniques to prepare libraries and sequence TCR repertoires. Per donor, leukapheresis produced somewhere between about 0.8 and 9 billion PBMCs. For each donor, CD4 naive and CD4 memory were each run on three plates, CD8 naive on two plates, and CD8 memory on one plate.

The CDR3 contains 15 residues, cysteine and phenylalanine counted. Kept here is only the CDR3 DNA, which spans 45 bases and is read in frame from base 1. Germline trimming: 4 bases from V, 0 bases from J; junction bases outside gene matches: 2. Sequences KGHSH (CDR1) and LQKENI (CDR2) are obtained from the germline V gene. Donors were healthy HIV-negative adults with no recently reported acute infections or vaccinations. All donors were Caucasian adults living in Nashville, Tennessee, USA. Magnetic negative selection was used to enrich CD4+ T cells, after which naive cells were positively selected on CD45RA and the negative fraction became the memory subset. Blood was collected by leukapheresis, and PBMCs were isolated by Ficoll-Histopaque density gradient centrifugation and then cryopreserved in liquid nitrogen vapor phase. Purity and quantity of every magnetically sorted T cell population were checked by analytical flow cytometry. Genomic DNA was isolated from each sorted fraction and quantified by UV absorbance on a Nanodrop 2000c.

In the case of this clone: Its antigen remains undetermined. It has no much larger one-base neighbor in the sample; base qualities were not kept.

The full study reports these points: Even with the large sequencing depth, rarefaction of the sorted-subset datasets indicated that sequencing was incomplete. Higher generation probabilities were observed for clonotypes shared by all four sorted-subset donors than for non-shared clonotypes. Sampling was restricted to blood, and TCR repertoires in tissues likely differ from the TCR repertoires found in blood. Because the study included a small number of donors, the genetic and exposure-history diversity represented was limited. Pairwise subsampling led to the expectation that sequencing depth would affect the degree of clonotype sharing among donors. Estimated clonotype richness was generally larger for naive than for memory subsets. When a few donors were compared, the shared fraction of clonotypes was about 5% for naive CD4, less than 4% for naive CD8, more than 2% for memory CD4, and 0.35% to 0.4% for memory CD8.

TCR CDR3 regions were amplified from genomic DNA by multiplex PCR using the deep immunoSEQ assay. For each cell subset, the extracted genomic DNA was distributed evenly across all wells of several immunoSEQ 96-well plates, and each plate served as one replicate. For sorted subsets, about 200 ng genomic DNA, equal to about 30,000 T cell genomes, was loaded into each replicate PCR. Purified libraries were measured with a Qubit 3.0 fluorometer, size-checked on a Bioanalyzer 2100, and measured again with the KAPA Library Quantification kit. A separate single-read 150-cycle Illumina NextSeq 550 flow cell was used to sequence each immunoSEQ 96-well plate. On the authors' methods: Because the immunoSEQ output held only junctional sequences and lacked quality scores, the filtering could not match the filtering applied to full-length reads. To assign V/J genes and CDR3, sequences were annotated against IMGT germline references using PyIR, a Python wrapper for IgBLAST v1.9. Any read was removed if the V/J assignment was weak (E-value above 1e-6), the CDR3 was missing, or the read contained stop codons, out-of-frame junctions, or ambiguous translated residues. V3J clonotypes were defined by identical inferred V gene, J gene, and CDR3 amino acid sequence. To compute the percentage overlap between repertoires, the number of shared unique clonotypes was divided by the size of the smaller repertoire. Richness of each repertoire was evaluated using RTK rarefaction, the Chao1 estimator, and Recon v2.1 estimates of unobserved clonotypes. Generation probabilities for all TCRbeta clonotypes obtained by the gDNA method from a few donors were computed using OLGA. Here the immuneACCESS table is served through TCRdb, limited to in-frame sequences with V and J called. Missing clones are a known gap in these copies; in checked studies unresolved V genes cover under half, and the rest lacks a known reason. D and trimming come from the DNA, and the V and J calls and clone size come from that table. The sample table contains roughly 1 million clones; only one count was recorded for approximately 72% of them. The top ten clonotypes cover approximately 1.5% of the sample.

The receptor was derived from a man aged 18 to 30 in good health. Rearrangement joined TRBV18 to TRBJ2-2, with TRBD1 matching 7 junction bases. Specimen: memory CD4+ T cells sorted from blood. Reading the label with the study, this specimen's cell subset or site is: CD45RA-negative fraction. The CDR3 loop reads CASSRDSTNTGELFF. Read as DNA, the sequence is TGTGCCAGCTCACGGGACAGCACGAACACCGGGGAGCTGTTTTTT.